The sequence of this T cell receptor beta chain was determined in a study of Graves' ophthalmopathy and Graves' hyperthyroidism. This CDR3 comprises 11 residues. Trimming removed 5 bases from V and 7 bases from J, with 8 bases in between. The V gene's germline CDR1 is MNHEY and CDR2 SMNVEV (reference sequence). RNA transcripts were the source from which TCR beta CDR3 regions were amplified. After a first-round RT-PCR with HTBI primers, a second-round multiplex PCR was run. TCRdb reanalysed the multiplex PCR reads using MiXCR and keeps one entry per CDR3 protein. The profile shows around 170,000 distinct CDR3 sequences, approximately 40% of them singletons. This clonotype was observed a few times.

V usage is TRBV27 and J usage is TRBJ1-1; D unresolved. This TCR derives from a woman aged 40-49 years with Graves' ophthalmopathy. The specimen was peripheral blood. The DNA for the CDR3 is TGTGCCAGCAGTCGAGGTTTTGAAGCTTTCTTT. Its protein product is CASSRGFEAFF.